The next 4 T cell receptor beta chains were all read from a single sample in a study of cytomegalovirus exposure and HLA in healthy donors (dated by TCRdb to about 2017). The protocol used for the library was the immunoSEQ multiplex PCR assay. The multiplex PCR relied on a mix of 60 forward primers for TCR Vbeta segments and 13 reverse primers for TCR Jbeta segments. Here the immuneACCESS table is served through TCRdb, limited to in-frame sequences with V and J called. Missing clones are a known gap in these copies; in checked studies unresolved V genes cover under half, and the rest lacks a known reason. This sample gives some 120,000 clones in total; roughly 80% of them show up just once. The ten largest clones capture approximately 23% of the sample. Sequenced input: PBMCs. These receptors were taken from a man aged 25 to 40 in good health and CMV-seropositive.

The rearrangement uses TRBV9 and TRBJ2-3; 7 bases line up with TRBD2. The CDR3 covers 16 residues. With 3 bases clipped from V and 5 bases from J, the junction kept 12 bases outside the gene matches. The germline CDR1 and CDR2 sequences are SGDLS and YYNGEE. CDR3 sequence reads: CASSAATSPVIDTQYF. The DNA for the CDR3 is TGTGCCAGCAGCGCCGCGACTAGCCCCGTGATAGATACGCAGTATTTT.

CDR3 amino acids: CASSQTGNTEAFF. CDR3 sequence (DNA): TGTGCCAGCAGCCAGACAGGGAACACTGAAGCTTTCTTT. The rearrangement joins TRBV7-9 to TRBJ1-1, with a tentative D call TRBD1 (6 bases). The CDR3 is 13 residues long. Germline-derived CDR1 and CDR2 are SEHNR and FQNEAQ (reference sequence). The V gene lost 5 bases and the J gene lost 1 base, with 8 bases spanning the gap.

The chain joins TRBV4-1 to TRBJ2-1; 10 nucleotides agree with TRBD2. The CDR3 loop spans 16 amino acids. Germline CDR1 is MGHRA and CDR2 is YSYEKL. V was clipped by 5 bases and J by 12 bases; unmatched bases: 16. The CDR3 here is CASSEGTSASPSRQFF. CDR3 nucleotides: TGCGCCAGCAGCGAAGGGACTAGCGCCAGCCCCTCCCGGCAGTTCTTC.

This sequence joins TRBV2 and TRBJ2-3; TRBD1 aligns across 9 bases. CDR1 and CDR2 (germline): SNHLY, FYNNEI. The junction had 5 bases not matched to a gene; V was cut back by 8 bases and J by 5 bases. The CDR3 is 13 amino acids. DNA for the CDR3: TGTGCCAGCTGCCTGGACAGGGGAGATACGCAGTATTTT. As protein: CASCLDRGDTQYF.